This T cell receptor (beta chain) was sequenced for a study of blood T cell repertoires in COVID-19. Study overall: Donors in the United States, Italy and Spain gave samples during acute or convalescent COVID-19.

The ends lost 1 base at V and 7 bases at J; junction bases unmatched: 8. The CDR3 spans 15 residues. Germline assignment: CDR1 SGHVS and CDR2 FNYEAQ. Methods used by the authors: Reference gene primers were amplified, and this amplification served to estimate nucleated cell counts. Measured with immunoSEQ multiplex PCR; TCRdb has only the in-frame clones, and not every one. The DNA gave D and trimming, while V, J and clone size come from that table. The repertoire holds 150,000 or so clones, with roughly 90% as singletons. Sequenced: PBMCs or T cells enriched from blood (not recorded which). This chain joins TRBV7-6 and TRBJ2-7; 9 nucleotides align to TRBD1. This receptor was obtained from a woman aged 25 to 39 with acute COVID-19. The CDR3 is CASSLGGTGSREQYF. In nucleotides, the CDR3 is TGTGCCAGCAGCTTAGGTGGGACAGGGTCAAGAGAGCAGTACTTC.